This T cell receptor (beta chain) was recovered during a study of early T cells in non-severe SARS-CoV-2 infection. Individual cDNA molecules were tagged with unique molecular identifiers. TCRdb fed the 5' RACE reads into MiXCR, producing one record per CDR3 protein. The data contain around 57,000 distinct CDR3 sequences, around 12% of them singletons. Germline loops: CDR1 SSHAT, CDR2 FNYEAQ (reference sequence). This CDR3 spans 13 amino acids. Trimming stripped 5 bases from V and 3 bases from J, with 10 bases between. The receptor comes from an adult who was a healthcare worker with PCR-confirmed SARS-CoV-2 infection or an uninfected control (not recorded which). J is TRBJ2-5 and V is TRBV7-7, with D possibly being TRBD2 (5 bases). Sequenced material: whole blood. CDR3 nucleotides: TGTGCCAGCAGCCCTTGGGGAGAAGAGACCCAGTACTTC. It encodes CASSPWGEETQYF.